These T cell receptor beta chains were read from a single sample in a study of metastatic and nonmetastatic thyroid tumors. MiXCR reprocessed the PCR reads for TCRdb. The sample consists of some 52,000 clones, approximately 19% of them appearing once. Sequenced: blood. The receptor source for this set is a female donor with papillary thyroid cancer or a benign thyroid nodule (not recorded which). Some clones in this sample may be carry-over from other donors' samples. Each CDR3 is given with its conserved first and last residue. D genes are given only for firm matches. Size tells how often a clone was seen (once, few, many) or the class of an expanded clone, and some rows leave it out.

D gene	V gene	clone size	J gene	CDR3 protein	CDR3 DNA
TRBD1	TRBV6-2/TRBV6-3	few	TRBJ1-1	CSINYRGRYTEAFF	TGTTCCATCAATTACAGGGGTCGGTACACTGAAGCTTTCTTT
TRBD2	TRBV9	many	TRBJ2-7	CASSVGGGKAYEQYF	TGTGCCAGCAGCGTAGGGGGAGGGAAGGCCTACGAGCAGTACTTC
TRBD2	TRBV2	many	TRBJ2-1	CASAGTSGRFEQFF	TGTGCCAGCGCCGGGACTAGCGGGAGATTTGAGCAGTTCTTC
NA	TRBV27	few	TRBJ1-1	CASSLGRTTEAFF	TGTGCCAGCAGTTTAGGTCGAACGACTGAAGCTTTCTTT
NA	TRBV29-1	many	TRBJ2-3	CSVVGSGFTDTQYF	TGCAGCGTTGTTGGGTCTGGATTCACAGATACGCAGTATTTT
NA	TRBV5-1	NA	TRBJ2-6	CASSLTLSGANVLTF	TGCGCCAGCAGCTTGACTCTCTCTGGGGCCAACGTCCTGACTTTC
NA	TRBV12-3/TRBV12-4	many	TRBJ1-6	CATSRGSSYNSPLHF	TGTGCCACCTCGCGAGGGAGCTCCTATAATTCACCCCTCCACTTT
TRBD2	TRBV20-1	medium-sized	TRBJ2-5	CSARDLAGGPGETQYF	TGCAGTGCTAGAGATCTAGCGGGAGGGCCGGGAGAGACCCAGTACTTC
NA	TRBV20-1	many	TRBJ1-6	CSARRASNSPLHF	TGCAGTGCTAGAAGGGCAAGTAATTCACCCCTCCACTTT
TRBD1	TRBV28	many	TRBJ1-1	CASSSDRGDTEAFF	TGTGCCAGCAGTTCCGACAGGGGAGACACTGAAGCTTTCTTT
TRBD1	TRBV28	many	TRBJ1-1	CASSLFPGQGAAFF	TGTGCCAGCAGTTTATTCCCGGGACAGGGAGCAGCTTTCTTT
TRBD1	TRBV28	many	TRBJ1-4	CASSFKTGGFEKLFF	TGTGCCAGCAGCTTCAAGACAGGGGGCTTTGAAAAACTGTTTTTT
NA	TRBV18	many	TRBJ2-7	CASSPSPYEQYF	TGTGCCAGCTCACCCTCCCCCTACGAGCAGTACTTC
TRBD1	TRBV7-9	many	TRBJ1-6	CASSALGRDRLNSPLHF	TGTGCCAGCAGCGCGCTTGGTAGGGACAGACTTAATTCACCCCTCCACTTT
NA	TRBV9	many	TRBJ1-1	CASKGDYTEAFF	TGTGCCAGCAAGGGGGACTACACTGAAGCTTTCTTT
NA	TRBV6-1	many	TRBJ2-7	CASSPGSRASYEQYF	TGTGCCAGCAGTCCCGGGAGCCGAGCTTCCTACGAGCAGTACTTC
NA	TRBV2	few	TRBJ1-5	CASSDLGSSRPQHF	TGTGCCAGCAGTGATTTAGGCAGTAGTCGGCCCCAGCATTTT
NA	TRBV7-4	NA	TRBJ1-6	CASSFSSGNNSPLHF	TGTGCCAGCAGCTTTAGCAGTGGAAATAATTCACCCCTCCACTTT
NA	TRBV20-1	NA	TRBJ2-7	CSARPVKQVATSEQYF	TGCAGTGCTAGGCCCGTTAAACAGGTGGCGACCAGCGAGCAGTACTTC
NA	TRBV25-1	many	TRBJ2-5	CASSEFQGLGETQYF	TGTGCCAGCAGTGAGTTCCAGGGGCTCGGGGAGACCCAGTACTTC
TRBD1	TRBV5-4	NA	TRBJ1-1	CASSLDRRGPEAFF	TGTGCCAGCAGCCTGGACAGGCGGGGTCCTGAAGCTTTCTTT
NA	TRBV7-2	many	TRBJ1-2	CASSLLESGGYTF	TGTGCCAGCAGCTTATTAGAATCTGGTGGCTACACCTTC